This T cell receptor (beta chain) was retrieved from a study of regulatory T cells in long-lasting Graves disease. This clonotype has at least ten counts. Both iRepertoire HTBI primers and Arm-PCR of CDR3 regions were used to build the TCR beta libraries. In the original workflow: Throughout the samples, researchers identified about 62 TRBV and approximately 15 TRBJ segments. From the multiplex PCR reads, TCRdb called clonotypes with MiXCR, one entry per CDR3 protein. The V and J calls follow TCRdb's processing rather than the paper's. The sample consists of approximately 400,000 distinct CDR3 sequences, 15% of them appearing once. Described time point: newly diagnosed GD, antithyroid drugs for less than 3 months. From PBMCs, RNA was extracted and then used to make the TCR library. These records were also assigned to another study, of T cells in Graves' hyperthyroidism and ophthalmopathy.

The receptor was derived from a woman younger than 45 with Graves disease. Material: peripheral blood mononuclear cells (PBMCs), obtained at new diagnosis, from a patient treated with antithyroid drugs.

DNA for the CDR3: TGTGCCAGCAGTTTACCTAGGGAGGTGAACACTGAAGCTTTCTTT. Translating it yields CASSLPREVNTEAFF. This chain uses TRBV28 with TRBJ1-1; D not resolved. CDR3 length: 15 residues. V dropped 2 bases and J dropped 0 bases, with 10 bases sitting between them. CDR1 is MDHEN and CDR2 is SYDVKM in the germline V gene.